The text below deals with one TCR beta chain. The entry originates in a study of blood T cell repertoires in COVID-19. Looking at the study overall: Both acute and convalescent COVID-19 samples were obtained from the United States, Italy and Spain. In each case, the material was cDNA or gDNA derived from T cells, B-cell-depleted T cells, or PBMCs.

V shed 6 bases and J shed 3 bases, with 12 bases lying between them. Germline assignment: CDR1 MGHDK and CDR2 SYGVNS. This CDR3 spans 14 amino acids. Study processing details: Counts of nucleated cells, estimated from reference gene primer amplification, were obtained. Generated by immunoSEQ multiplex PCR, the TCRdb table keeps only in-frame clones and is missing some. V, J and clone size are taken as reported in that table, and D and trimming were inferred from the DNA itself. Among more than 100,000 clones listed, approximately 90% were seen once. The TCR sequence derives from a man aged 45-65 years with active or convalescent COVID-19. This sequence joins TRBV25-1 and TRBJ1-3; D gene uncertain. Sequences were obtained from peripheral blood. Here the CDR3 reads CASRYSGGGNTIYF. The CDR3 coding sequence is TGTGCCAGCAGATACAGTGGAGGTGGAAACACCATATATTTT.